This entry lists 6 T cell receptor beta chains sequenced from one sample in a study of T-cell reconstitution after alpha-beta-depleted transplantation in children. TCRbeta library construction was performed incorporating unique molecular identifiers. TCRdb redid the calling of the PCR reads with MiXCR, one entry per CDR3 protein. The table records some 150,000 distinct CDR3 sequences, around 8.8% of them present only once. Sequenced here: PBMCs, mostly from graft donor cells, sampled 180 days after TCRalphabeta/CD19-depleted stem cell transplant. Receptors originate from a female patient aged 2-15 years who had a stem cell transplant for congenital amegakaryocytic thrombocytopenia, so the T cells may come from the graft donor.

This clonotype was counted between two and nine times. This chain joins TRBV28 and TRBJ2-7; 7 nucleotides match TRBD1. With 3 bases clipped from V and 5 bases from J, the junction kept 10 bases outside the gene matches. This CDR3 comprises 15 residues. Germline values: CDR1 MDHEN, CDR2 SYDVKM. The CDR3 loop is CASSFYPTGFDEQYF. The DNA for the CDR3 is TGTGCCAGCAGTTTCTATCCGACAGGGTTCGACGAGCAGTACTTC.

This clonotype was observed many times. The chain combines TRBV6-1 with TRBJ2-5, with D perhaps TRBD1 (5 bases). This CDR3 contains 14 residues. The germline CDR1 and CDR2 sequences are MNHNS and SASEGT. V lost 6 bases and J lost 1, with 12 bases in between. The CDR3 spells CASRDRQIQETQYF. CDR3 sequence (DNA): TGTGCCAGCAGGGACCGACAGATCCAAGAGACCCAGTACTTC.

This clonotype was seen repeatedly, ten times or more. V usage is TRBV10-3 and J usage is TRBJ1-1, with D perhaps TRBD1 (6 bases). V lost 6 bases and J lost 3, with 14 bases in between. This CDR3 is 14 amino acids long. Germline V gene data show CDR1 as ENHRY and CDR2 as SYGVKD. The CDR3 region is CAIRAQGSDTEAFF. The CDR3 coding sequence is TGTGCCATCAGAGCACAGGGTTCGGACACTGAAGCTTTCTTT.

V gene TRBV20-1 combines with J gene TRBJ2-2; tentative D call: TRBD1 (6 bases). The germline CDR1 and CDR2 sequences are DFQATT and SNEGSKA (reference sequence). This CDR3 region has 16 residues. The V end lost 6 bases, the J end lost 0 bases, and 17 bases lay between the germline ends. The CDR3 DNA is TGCAGTGCCAAGGGCTGGACAGAAGCGAACACCGGGGAGCTGTTTTTT. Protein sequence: CSAKGWTEANTGELFF.

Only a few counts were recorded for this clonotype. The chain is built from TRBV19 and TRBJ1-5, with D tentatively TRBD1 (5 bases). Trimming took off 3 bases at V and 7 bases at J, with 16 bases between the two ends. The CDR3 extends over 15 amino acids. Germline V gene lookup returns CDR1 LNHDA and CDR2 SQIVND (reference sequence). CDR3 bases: TGTGCCAGTAGTATTTTGGGCCAGGGTGACCAGCCCCAGCATTTT. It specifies CASSILGQGDQPQHF.

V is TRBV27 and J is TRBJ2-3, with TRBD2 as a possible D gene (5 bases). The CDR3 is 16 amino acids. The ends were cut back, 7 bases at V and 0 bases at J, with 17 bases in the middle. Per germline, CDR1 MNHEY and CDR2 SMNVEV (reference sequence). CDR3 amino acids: CASKTERAESTDTQYF. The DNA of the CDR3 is TGTGCCAGCAAGACCGAAAGAGCGGAAAGCACAGATACGCAGTATTTT.